Below, 25 T cell receptor beta chains from the same sample are listed, as sequenced in a study of CD8 T cells in Susac syndrome. Random hexamers primed reverse transcription of 0.5 to 1 ug RNA. From the immunoSEQ multiplex PCR reads, TCRdb called clonotypes with MiXCR, one entry per CDR3 protein. The sample comprises about 190,000 distinct CDR3 sequences, approximately 94% of which are singletons, and 0.095% to 0.12% rests with the top ten. The sequencing input was CD4+ T cells from PBMCs. The receptors stem from a human donor in good health.

V gene TRBV24-1 combines with J gene TRBJ2-3; D is unclear. V was shortened by 3 bases and J by 7 bases, with 7 bases between the two germline ends. CDR1 KGHDR and CDR2 SFDVKD come from the germline V gene. The CDR3 is made up of 12 amino acids. In DNA form, the CDR3 reads TGTGCCACCAGTGATCCGGGCTATACGCAGTATTTT. It yields the protein CATSDPGYTQYF.

This clonotype was counted a single time. V usage is TRBV7-9 and J usage is TRBJ2-2, with 7 bases that match TRBD1. V lost 5 bases to trimming and J lost 0 bases; unmatched junction nucleotides: 6. The CDR3 is made up of 16 amino acids. CDR1 and CDR2 (germline): SEHNR, FQNEAQ (reference sequence). Here the CDR3 DNA reads TGTGCCAGCAGCCCTTCCCAGGGGGCGAACACCGGGGAGCTGTTTTTT. Amino acid sequence: CASSPSQGANTGELFF.

The chain recombines TRBV9 with TRBJ2-5; D tentatively fits TRBD1 or TRBD2 (5 bases each). This CDR3 has 14 amino acids. V was pared by 2 bases and J by 5 bases, with 13 bases between. The germline V gene has CDR1 SGDLS and CDR2 YYNGEE. CDR3 sequence reads: CASSVGTATETQYF. Here the CDR3 DNA reads TGTGCCAGCAGCGTTGGGACCGCCACGGAGACCCAGTACTTC.

The J gene is TRBJ2-5, the V gene TRBV3-1, with D hard to call. The V end was cut by 0 bases, the J end by 5 bases, with 16 bases between. Germline CDR1 and CDR2: LGHDT and YNNKEL (reference sequence). The CDR3 loop spans 16 amino acids. CDR3 region: CASSQDQNTPGETQYF. DNA for the CDR3: TGTGCCAGCAGCCAAGACCAGAATACTCCCGGGGAGACCCAGTACTTC.

This clonotype appeared once. This sequence joins TRBV21-1 and TRBJ2-7. TRBV21-1 is given as a pseudogene. The CDR3 contains 12 residues. CDR3 coding DNA: TGTGCCAGCAGCCCTCGCAACGGCGAGCAGTACTTC. Protein: CASSPRNGEQYF.

This chain links TRBV5-1 with TRBJ2-1, with D possibly matching TRBD2 (6 bases). This CDR3 contains 14 residues. Germline loops: CDR1 SGHRS, CDR2 YFSETQ. Trimming cost V 3 bases and J 7 bases, with 14 bases left between them. CDR3 protein: CASSSPLAVNEQFF. CDR3 bases: TGCGCCAGCAGCTCACCACTAGCTGTAAATGAGCAGTTCTTC.

The V call is TRBV27, the J call TRBJ1-5, with D maybe TRBD1 (6 bases). Germline loops: CDR1 MNHEY, CDR2 SMNVEV (reference sequence). Trimming shortened V by 5 bases and J by 3 bases, and 17 bases separated the two germline ends. CDR3 length equals 16 residues. The CDR3 DNA reads as TGTGCCAGCAGTCGGACCCCGGGACAAATCAATCAGCCCCAGCATTTT. This codes for CASSRTPGQINQPQHF.

This CDR3 is CATRGTGGPYEQYF. Written as DNA, the CDR3 is TGTGCCACTAGGGGGACAGGGGGCCCCTACGAGCAGTACTTC. The genes are TRBV2 and TRBJ2-7, with 12 bases lining up with TRBD1. Germline loops: CDR1 SNHLY, CDR2 FYNNEI. The ends lost 10 bases at V and 2 bases at J; junction bases unmatched: 6. The CDR3 spans 14 residues. The whole variable domain, filled in from reference TRBV2 and TRBJ2-7, reads EPEVTQTPSHQVTQMGQEVILRCVPISNHLYFYWYRQILGQKVEFLVSFYNNEISEKSEIFDDQFSVERPDGSNFTLKIRSTKLEDSAMYFCATRGTGGPYEQYFGPGTRLTVT.

This rearrangement joins TRBV18 to TRBJ1-2, with D possibly being TRBD1 (5 bases). Trimming removed 2 bases from V and 4 bases from J, with 5 bases in between. The CDR3 covers 12 residues. Germline loops: CDR1 KGHSH, CDR2 LQKENI. The CDR3 loop reads CASSPDSYGYTF. As DNA, the CDR3 is TGTGCCAGCTCACCAGACAGCTATGGCTACACCTTC.

J is TRBJ1-1 and V is TRBV6-5, with a weak D call TRBD1 (6 bases). The CDR3 has 15 amino acids. V lost 6 bases and J lost 4, with 18 bases in between. The V gene's germline CDR1 is MNHEY and CDR2 SVGAGI. CDR3 sequence (DNA): TGTGCCAGCAGGCGTTCAGGGGCCCTGACCACTGAAGCTTTCTTT. It yields the protein CASRRSGALTTEAFF.

The V gene is TRBV6-2 or TRBV6-3, the J gene TRBJ1-1; 8 positions match TRBD1. Germline CDR1 and CDR2: MNHEY and SVGEGT. After removal of 6 bases from V and 4 bases from J, the junction contained 4 bases not matched to a gene. The CDR3 extends over 13 amino acids. The CDR3 DNA reads as TGTGCCAGCAGGGTAACAGGGGGCACTGAAGCTTTCTTT. Residues: CASRVTGGTEAFF.

The chain is built from TRBV3-1 and TRBJ2-3; TRBD1 agrees at 7 bases. After removal of 4 bases from V and 6 bases from J, the junction contained 16 bases not matched to a gene. This CDR3 contains 17 residues. The germline gives CDR1 LGHDT, CDR2 YNNKEL (reference sequence). CDR3: CASSLPSSGTDGDTQYF. CDR3 sequence (DNA): TGTGCCAGCAGCCTCCCCTCTTCCGGGACAGACGGGGATACGCAGTATTTT.

CDR3 nucleotides: TGTGCCAGCAGCTGGGATCTAGACAGGGGAGAGAATCAGCCCCAGCATTTT. This translates into CASSWDLDRGENQPQHF. The chain links TRBV7-2 to TRBJ1-5, with 8 positions matching TRBD1. The CDR3 runs 17 residues. Germline V gene lookup returns CDR1 SGHTA and CDR2 FQGNSA. Germline trimming cut 4 bases from V and 4 bases from J; bases unmatched to any gene: 12.

The J gene is TRBJ1-2, the V gene TRBV7-9, with D hard to call. The CDR3 runs 12 residues. Germline values: CDR1 SEHNR, CDR2 FQNEAQ (reference sequence). V lost 5 bases and J lost 6, with 10 bases in between. The CDR3 is CASSLDVHGYTF. Here the CDR3 DNA reads TGTGCCAGCAGCCTGGACGTACATGGCTACACCTTC.

The chain recombines TRBV7-2 with TRBJ2-2; tentatively, D is TRBD2 (5 bases). This CDR3 is 13 amino acids long. The germline CDR1 and CDR2 sequences are SGHTA and FQGNSA. Trimming cost V 5 bases and J 3 bases, with 7 bases left between them. The CDR3 loop reads CASSPDYTGELFF. In nucleotides, the CDR3 is TGTGCCAGCAGCCCGGACTACACCGGGGAGCTGTTTTTT. The complete variable domain, with remaining parts taken from reference TRBV7-2 and TRBJ2-2, reads GAGVSQSPSNKVTEKGKDVELRCDPISGHTALYWYRQSLGQGLEFLIYFQGNSAPDKSGLPSDRFSAERTGGSVSTLTIQRTQQEDSAVYLCASSPDYTGELFFGEGSRLTVL.

This clonotype was seen only once. The CDR3 DNA reads TGTGCCAGCACCCTTAGAGAGGGGAATCAAGAGACCCAGTACTTC. Protein product: CASTLREGNQETQYF. The genes are TRBV12-3 or TRBV12-4 and TRBJ2-5, with D perhaps given as TRBD1 or TRBD2 (5 bases each). Between the trimmed V and J ends, which lost 7 bases and 2 bases, there was a span of 17 bases. This CDR3 comprises 15 residues.

V and J are TRBV19 and TRBJ1-2; no firm D call. The V gene lost 1 base and the J gene lost 4 bases, with 10 bases spanning the gap. Germline CDR1 and CDR2: LNHDA and SQIVND (reference sequence). The CDR3 has 14 residues. DNA for the CDR3: TGTGCCAGTAGTATAGGAAGCGGCGGCTATGGCTACACCTTC. Translated, it gives CASSIGSGGYGYTF.

The rearrangement uses TRBV6-5 and TRBJ2-5; no definite D call. This CDR3 is 13 amino acids long. Looked up from germline, CDR1 is MNHEY and CDR2 is SVGAGI. V lost 6 bases, J lost 8 bases, and 16 bases lay in between. The CDR3 is CASRPRTQRTQYF. DNA for the CDR3: TGTGCCAGCAGGCCGAGGACCCAGAGAACCCAGTACTTC.

This chain joins TRBV6-2 or TRBV6-3 and TRBJ2-1; D may be TRBD1 or TRBD2 (5 bases each). The CDR3 has 14 amino acids. Germline V gene sequence: CDR1 MNHEY, CDR2 SVGEGT. Trimming shortened V by 2 bases and J by 7 bases, and 12 bases separated the two germline ends. CDR3 nucleotides: TGTGCCAGCAGTTACGGGGGAGTTACTAATGAGCAGTTCTTC. Translation gives CASSYGGVTNEQFF.

The rearrangement links TRBV5-1 to TRBJ2-7, with TRBD1 as a possible D gene (6 bases). CDR1 SGHRS and CDR2 YFSETQ come from the germline V gene. There are 15 residues in the CDR3. Trimming removed 0 bases from V and 6 bases from J, with 16 bases in between. Here the CDR3 DNA reads TGCGCCAGCAGCTTGGCCGTTTTCGTACAGGGCGAGCAGTACTTC. It specifies CASSLAVFVQGEQYF.

This sequence joins TRBV5-1 and TRBJ2-3, with 9 bases aligning to TRBD2. Trimming at V came to 4 bases and at J to 3 bases, leaving 3 bases not matched to a gene. The germline V gene encodes CDR1 SGHRS and CDR2 YFSETQ. This CDR3 spans 14 amino acids. The CDR3: CASSPGLATDTQYF. In DNA, the CDR3 is TGCGCCAGCAGCCCCGGACTAGCGACAGATACGCAGTATTTT.

The V gene is TRBV7-2, the J gene TRBJ2-5; 14 bases map to TRBD2. CDR1 is SGHTA and CDR2 is FQGNSA in the germline V gene. CDR3 length equals 16 residues. The ends lost 3 bases at V and 1 base at J; junction bases unmatched: 1. Written as DNA, the CDR3 is TGTGCCAGCAGCTTCGGACTAGCGGGGGGCCAAGAGACCCAGTACTTC. It is translated as CASSFGLAGGQETQYF. Full variable domain (missing parts from reference TRBV7-2 and TRBJ2-5): GAGVSQSPSNKVTEKGKDVELRCDPISGHTALYWYRQSLGQGLEFLIYFQGNSAPDKSGLPSDRFSAERTGGSVSTLTIQRTQQEDSAVYLCASSFGLAGGQETQYFGPGTRLLVL.

The J gene is TRBJ2-7, the V gene TRBV5-6; D perhaps matches TRBD1 (6 bases). The germline V gene has CDR1 SGHDT and CDR2 YYEEEE. Trimming removed 5 bases at V and 6 bases at J, with 15 bases between. The CDR3 is 13 amino acids. The CDR3 nucleotides read TGTGCCAGCAGTCGGGTACAGGGTGCCGAGCAGTACTTC. Its protein product is CASSRVQGAEQYF.

The chain carries TRBV4-3 and TRBJ1-4, with D uncertain. V dropped 0 bases and J dropped 3 bases, with 8 bases sitting between them. This CDR3 region has 15 residues. Germline values: CDR1 LGHNA, CDR2 YSLEER. CDR3 nucleotide sequence: TGCGCCAGCAGCCAAGATGGCAGAGCTAATGAAAAACTGTTTTTT. Its translation is CASSQDGRANEKLFF.

V is TRBV19 and J is TRBJ1-2; 8 bases agree with TRBD1. The germline V gene has CDR1 LNHDA and CDR2 SQIVND (reference sequence). V dropped 3 bases and J dropped 4; count of bases not matched to a gene: 7. The CDR3 runs 15 residues. The chain's CDR3 is CASSIDPGQVYGYTF. The DNA for the CDR3 is TGTGCCAGTAGTATTGACCCGGGACAGGTCTATGGCTACACCTTC. Full variable domain (remainder filled in from reference TRBV19 and TRBJ1-2): DGGITQSPKYLFRKEGQNVTLSCEQNLNHDAMYWYRQDPGQGLRLIYYSQIVNDFQKGDIAEGYSVSREKKESFPLTVTSAQKNPTAFYLCASSIDPGQVYGYTFGSGTRLTVV.